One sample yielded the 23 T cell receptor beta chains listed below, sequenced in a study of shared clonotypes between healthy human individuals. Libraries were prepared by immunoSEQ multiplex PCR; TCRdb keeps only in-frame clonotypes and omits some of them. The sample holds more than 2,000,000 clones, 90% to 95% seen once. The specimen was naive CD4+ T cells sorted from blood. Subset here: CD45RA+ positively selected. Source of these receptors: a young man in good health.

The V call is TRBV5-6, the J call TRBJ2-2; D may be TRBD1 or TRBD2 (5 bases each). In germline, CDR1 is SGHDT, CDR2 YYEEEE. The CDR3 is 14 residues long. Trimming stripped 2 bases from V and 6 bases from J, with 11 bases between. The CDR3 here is CASSFMGDPGELFF. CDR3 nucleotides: TGTGCCAGCAGCTTCATGGGGGACCCCGGGGAGCTGTTTTTT.

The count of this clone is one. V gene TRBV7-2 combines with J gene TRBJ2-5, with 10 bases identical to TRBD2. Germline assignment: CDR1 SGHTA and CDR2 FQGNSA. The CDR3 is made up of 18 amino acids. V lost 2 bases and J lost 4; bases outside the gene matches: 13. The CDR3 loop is CASSLQSTAGGLIETQYF. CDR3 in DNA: TGTGCCAGCAGCTTACAGTCCACAGCGGGGGGGCTGATAGAGACCCAGTACTTC.

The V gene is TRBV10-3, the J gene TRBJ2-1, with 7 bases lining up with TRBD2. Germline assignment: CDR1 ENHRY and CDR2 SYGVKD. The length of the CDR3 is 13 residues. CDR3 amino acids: CAIGGERPGGGFF. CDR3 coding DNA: TGTGCTATCGGTGGGGAGCGGCCGGGGGGTGGGTTCTTC.

CDR3 loop: CASSLAGDTDTQYF. CDR3 in DNA: TGTGCCAGCAGCTTAGCGGGGGACACAGATACGCAGTATTTT. The V call is TRBV11-3, the J call TRBJ2-3, with D possibly matching TRBD2 (6 bases). The V end was cut by 1 base, the J end by 2 bases, with 7 bases between. Germline lookup yields CDR1 SGHNT and CDR2 YENEEA. The CDR3 spans 14 residues.

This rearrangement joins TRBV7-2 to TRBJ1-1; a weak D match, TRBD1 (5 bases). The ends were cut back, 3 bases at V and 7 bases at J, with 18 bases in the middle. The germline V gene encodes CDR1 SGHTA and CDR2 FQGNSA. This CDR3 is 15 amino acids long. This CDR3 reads CASSLVLILGGEAFF. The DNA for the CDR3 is TGTGCCAGCAGCTTGGTCCTTATACTGGGGGGTGAAGCTTTCTTT.

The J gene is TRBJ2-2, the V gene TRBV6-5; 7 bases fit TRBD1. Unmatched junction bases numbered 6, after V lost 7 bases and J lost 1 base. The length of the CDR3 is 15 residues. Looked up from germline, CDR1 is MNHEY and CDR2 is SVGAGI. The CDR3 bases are TGTGCCAGCAACGAGGCAGGGGGGAACACCGGGGAGCTGTTTTTT. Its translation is CASNEAGGNTGELFF.

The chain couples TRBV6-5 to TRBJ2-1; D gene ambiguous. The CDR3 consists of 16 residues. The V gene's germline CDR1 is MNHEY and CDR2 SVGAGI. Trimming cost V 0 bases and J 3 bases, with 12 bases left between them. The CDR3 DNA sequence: TGTGCCAGCAGTTACTCGGTGGTAGCTATCTACAATGAGCAGTTCTTC. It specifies CASSYSVVAIYNEQFF.

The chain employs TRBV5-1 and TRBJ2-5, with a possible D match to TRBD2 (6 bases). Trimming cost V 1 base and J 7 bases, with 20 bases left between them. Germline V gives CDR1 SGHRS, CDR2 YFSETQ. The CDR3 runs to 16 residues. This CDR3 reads CASSLSDGGRTGTQYF. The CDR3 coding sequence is TGCGCCAGCAGCTTGAGTGACGGGGGAAGAACCGGGACCCAGTACTTC.

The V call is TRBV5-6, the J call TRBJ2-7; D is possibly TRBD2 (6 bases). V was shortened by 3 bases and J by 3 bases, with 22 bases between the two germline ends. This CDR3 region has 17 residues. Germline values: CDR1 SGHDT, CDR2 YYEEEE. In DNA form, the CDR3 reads TGTGCCAGCAGCTCGGGAGTAATTAGAGGAGACCTCTACGAGCAGTACTTC. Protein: CASSSGVIRGDLYEQYF.

The CDR3 coding sequence is TGTGCCAGCAGTCGGCAGGGGGCTCTGGGGGAGCAGTACTTC. It codes for CASSRQGALGEQYF. This chain connects TRBV27 to TRBJ2-7; 8 bases line up with TRBD1. The junction had 10 bases not matched to a gene; V was cut back by 5 bases and J by 7 bases. The CDR3 spans 14 residues. Germline V CDR1 and CDR2: MNHEY, SMNVEV (reference sequence).

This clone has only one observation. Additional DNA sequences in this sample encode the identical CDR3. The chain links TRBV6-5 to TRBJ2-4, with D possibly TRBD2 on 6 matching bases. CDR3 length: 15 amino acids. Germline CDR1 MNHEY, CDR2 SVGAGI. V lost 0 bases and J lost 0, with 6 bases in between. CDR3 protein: CASSYSGGAKNIQYF. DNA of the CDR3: TGTGCCAGCAGTTACTCGGGGGGAGCCAAAAACATTCAGTACTTC.

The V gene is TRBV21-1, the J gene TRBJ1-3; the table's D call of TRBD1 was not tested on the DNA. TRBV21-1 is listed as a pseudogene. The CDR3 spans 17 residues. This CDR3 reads CASSNLDSLLSGNTIYF. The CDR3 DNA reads TGTGCCAGCAGCAACCTAGACAGCCTACTCTCTGGAAACACCATATATTTT.

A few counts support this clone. DNA for the CDR3: TGTGCCAGCAGCCTCGGGACAGAGCAGTTCTTC. Protein: CASSLGTEQFF. The chain recombines TRBV7-3 with TRBJ2-1; a weak D match, TRBD1 (6 bases). The V gene's germline CDR1 is SGHTA and CDR2 FQGTGA. V was pared by 5 bases and J by 10 bases, with 9 bases between. The CDR3 has 11 residues.

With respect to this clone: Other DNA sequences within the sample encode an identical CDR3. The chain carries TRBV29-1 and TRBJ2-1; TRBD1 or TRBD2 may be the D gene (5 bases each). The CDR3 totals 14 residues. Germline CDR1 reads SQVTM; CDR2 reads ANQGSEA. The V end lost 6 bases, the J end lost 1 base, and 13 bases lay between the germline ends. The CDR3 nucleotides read TGCAGCGTGGCCGGTGGGGGTTCCTACAATGAGCAGTTCTTC. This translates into CSVAGGGSYNEQFF.

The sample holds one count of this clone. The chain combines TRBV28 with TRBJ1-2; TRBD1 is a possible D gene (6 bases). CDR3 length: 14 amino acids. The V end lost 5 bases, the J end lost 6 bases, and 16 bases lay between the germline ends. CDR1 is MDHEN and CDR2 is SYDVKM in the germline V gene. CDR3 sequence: CASSAAGGDHGYTF. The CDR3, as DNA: TGTGCCAGCAGTGCCGCGGGGGGCGACCATGGCTACACCTTC.

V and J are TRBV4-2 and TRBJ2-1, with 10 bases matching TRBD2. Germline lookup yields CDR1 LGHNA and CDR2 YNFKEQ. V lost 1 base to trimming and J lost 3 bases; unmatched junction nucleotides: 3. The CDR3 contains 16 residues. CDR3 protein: CASSQGERGGYNEQFF. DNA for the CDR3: TGTGCCAGCAGCCAAGGGGAGCGGGGGGGCTACAATGAGCAGTTCTTC.

The CDR3 DNA reads TGTGCCAGCAGTGAACCCGGCAGTTTTAACACCATATATTTT. Translated, it gives CASSEPGSFNTIYF. The chain uses TRBV6-1 and TRBJ1-3; D gene ambiguous. Germline CDR1 reads MNHNS; CDR2 reads SASEGT. CDR3 size: 14 residues. Trimming removed 2 bases at V and 7 bases at J, with 12 bases between.

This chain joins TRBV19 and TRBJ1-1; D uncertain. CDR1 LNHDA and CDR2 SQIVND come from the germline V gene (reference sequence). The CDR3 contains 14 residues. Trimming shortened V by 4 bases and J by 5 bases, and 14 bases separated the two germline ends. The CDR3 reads CASSTQWQRTEAFF. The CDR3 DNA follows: TGTGCCAGTAGTACACAGTGGCAGAGGACTGAAGCTTTCTTT. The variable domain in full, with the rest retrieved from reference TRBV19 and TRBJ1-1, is DGGITQSPKYLFRKEGQNVTLSCEQNLNHDAMYWYRQDPGQGLRLIYYSQIVNDFQKGDIAEGYSVSREKKESFPLTVTSAQKNPTAFYLCASSTQWQRTEAFFGQGTRLTVV.

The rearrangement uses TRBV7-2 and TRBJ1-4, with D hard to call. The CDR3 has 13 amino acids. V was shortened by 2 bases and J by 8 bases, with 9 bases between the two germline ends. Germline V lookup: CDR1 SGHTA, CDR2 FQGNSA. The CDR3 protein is CASSLNPYEKLFF. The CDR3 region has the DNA TGTGCCAGCAGCTTAAATCCTTACGAAAAACTGTTTTTT.

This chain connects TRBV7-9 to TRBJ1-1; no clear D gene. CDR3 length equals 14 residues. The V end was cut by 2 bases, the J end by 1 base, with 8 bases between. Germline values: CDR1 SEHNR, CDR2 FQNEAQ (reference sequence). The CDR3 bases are TGTGCCAGCAGCTTAATGACCGAGAACACTGAAGCTTTCTTT. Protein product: CASSLMTENTEAFF.

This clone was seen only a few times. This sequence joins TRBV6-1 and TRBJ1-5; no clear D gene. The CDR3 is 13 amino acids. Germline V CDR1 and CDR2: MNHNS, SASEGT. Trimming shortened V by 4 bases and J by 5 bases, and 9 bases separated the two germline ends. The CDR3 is CASSAAFDQPQHF. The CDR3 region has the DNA TGTGCCAGCAGTGCCGCGTTTGATCAGCCCCAGCATTTT.

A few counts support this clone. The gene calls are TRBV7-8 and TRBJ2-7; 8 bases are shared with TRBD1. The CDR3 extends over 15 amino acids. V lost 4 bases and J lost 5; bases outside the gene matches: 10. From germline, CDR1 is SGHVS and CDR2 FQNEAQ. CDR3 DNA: TGTGCCAGCAGCTCGATCTCGGACAGGGTCCACGAGCAGTACTTC. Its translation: CASSSISDRVHEQYF.

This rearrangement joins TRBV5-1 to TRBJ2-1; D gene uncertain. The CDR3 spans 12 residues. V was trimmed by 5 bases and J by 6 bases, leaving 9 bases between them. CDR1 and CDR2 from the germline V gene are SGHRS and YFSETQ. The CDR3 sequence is CASSYSRNEQFF. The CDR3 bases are TGCGCCAGCAGTTACTCACGCAATGAGCAGTTCTTC.